This section outlines one T cell receptor (beta chain) sequence together with its context. Its antigen is not identified. The sample belongs to a study of cytomegalovirus exposure and HLA in healthy donors. Notes on the study in general: TCR beta V segments were, for the most part, productive about 87% or about 30% of the time in an earlier analysis. V- and J-gene trimming in TCR beta was tied to a missense DCLRE1C variant by an analysis performed later.

In the PCR, 60 Vbeta and 13 Jbeta primers were used. Some clones are missing from TCRdb's copy, which holds only in-frame ones; the method was immunoSEQ multiplex PCR. Its table lists some 52,000 clones. CDR1 is MDHEN, CDR2 SYDVKM, per germline. The CDR3 contains 15 residues. V lost 7 bases, J lost 1 base, and 6 bases stayed unmatched. The sample was PBMCs. This chain links TRBV28 with TRBJ2-3, with 9 bases lining up with TRBD2. The source is a woman in her fifties or sixties in good health and CMV-seropositive. This CDR3 reads CASTRRTSGTDTQYF. DNA of the CDR3: TGTGCCAGCACCCGGCGGACTAGCGGCACAGATACGCAGTATTTT.